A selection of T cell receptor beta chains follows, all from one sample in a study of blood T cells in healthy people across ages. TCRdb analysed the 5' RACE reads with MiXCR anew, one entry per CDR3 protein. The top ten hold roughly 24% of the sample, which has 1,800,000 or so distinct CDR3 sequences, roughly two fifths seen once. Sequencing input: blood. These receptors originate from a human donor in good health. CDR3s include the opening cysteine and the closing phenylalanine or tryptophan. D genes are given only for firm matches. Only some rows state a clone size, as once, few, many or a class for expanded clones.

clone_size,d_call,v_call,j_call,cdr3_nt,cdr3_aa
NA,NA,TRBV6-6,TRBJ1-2,TGTGCCAGCAGTGCACGGGGGGCCGGACCTCCGGGCTACACCTTC,CASSARGAGPPGYTF
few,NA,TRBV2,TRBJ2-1,TGTGCCAGCAGTGTCAGCGAACCCAGGGTGCAGTTCTTC,CASSVSEPRVQFF
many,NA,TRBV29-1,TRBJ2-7,TGCAGCGTTGGGGGGCTGCCCTACGAGCAGTACTTC,CSVGGLPYEQYF
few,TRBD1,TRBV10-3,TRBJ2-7,TGTGCCATCAGTTCTCGACAGGGGGCTATACACGAGCAGTACTTC,CAISSRQGAIHEQYF
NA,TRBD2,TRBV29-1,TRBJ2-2,TGCAGCGTCACGGGGGGTTCAGGGGAGCTGTTTTTT,CSVTGGSGELFF
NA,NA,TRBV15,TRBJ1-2,TGTGCCGCCAGTGGCAGCGGCGCATATGGCTACACCTTC,CAASGSGAYGYTF
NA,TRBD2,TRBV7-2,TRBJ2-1,TGTGCCAGCAGCCGTTTAGCGGGGGTCATAAGCTCCTACAATGAGCAGTTCTTC,CASSRLAGVISSYNEQFF
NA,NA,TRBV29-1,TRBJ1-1,TGCAGCGTTCAGAAAGTGGGGACTGAAGCTTTCTTT,CSVQKVGTEAFF
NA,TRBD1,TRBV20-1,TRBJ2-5,TGCAGTGCTCGGGACAGCAGGTGGTACCAAGAGACCCAGTACTTC,CSARDSRWYQETQYF
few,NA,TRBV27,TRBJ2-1,TGTGCCAGCAGCCCCTCGCCTAGGAATGAGCAGTTCTTC,CASSPSPRNEQFF
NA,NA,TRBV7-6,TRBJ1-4,TGTGCCAGCAGCCTAGAATGGGCAACTAATGAAAAACTGGTTTTT,CASSLEWATNEKLVF
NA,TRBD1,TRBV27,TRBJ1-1,TGTGCCAGCAGTTCACTGGCAGGGGGCGTGAACACTGAAGCTTTCTTT,CASSSLAGGVNTEAFF
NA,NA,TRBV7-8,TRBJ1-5,TGTGCCAGCAGCTTAGGCCCCGACCTTGGCAATCAGCCCCAGCATTTT,CASSLGPDLGNQPQHF
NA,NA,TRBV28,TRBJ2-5,TGTGCCAGCAATCCGTATACGGGAGCGTGGCAAGAGACCCAGTACTTC,CASNPYTGAWQETQYF
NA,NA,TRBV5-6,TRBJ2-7,TGTGCCAGCAGCTTGGGTGTGGAACGGCAGCAGTACTTC,CASSLGVERQQYF
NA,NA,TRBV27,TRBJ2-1,TGTGCCAGCAGTTTATGGCCCCGGAGTGGTGAGCAGTTCTTC,CASSLWPRSGEQFF
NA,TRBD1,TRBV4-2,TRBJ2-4,TGTGCCAGCAGCCAAGGCAGGGGGCTGGACATTCAGTACTTC,CASSQGRGLDIQYF
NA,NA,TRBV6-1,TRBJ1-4,TGTGCCAGCAGTGAGGATCAAAGCGCAACTAATGAAAAACTGTTTTTT,CASSEDQSATNEKLFF
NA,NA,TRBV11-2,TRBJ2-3,TGTGCCAGCACCGACCTGACAGTCACAGATACGCAGTATTTT,CASTDLTVTDTQYF
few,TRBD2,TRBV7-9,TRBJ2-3,TGTGCCAGCAGCCTCCCGGGACTAGCGGGGACTACGCAGTATTTT,CASSLPGLAGTTQYF
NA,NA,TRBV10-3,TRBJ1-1,TGTGCCATCAGTGACAAGGAGGGAACTGAAGCTTTCTTT,CAISDKEGTEAFF
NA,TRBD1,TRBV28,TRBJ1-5,TGTGCCAGCAGTCGTAACGGACAGGGGGCGCGGCAGCCCCAGCATTTT,CASSRNGQGARQPQHF
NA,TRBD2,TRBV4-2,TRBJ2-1,TGTGCCAGCAGCCAAGGTACCGGGACTAGCGGGTTGAGTGAGCAGTTCTTC,CASSQGTGTSGLSEQFF
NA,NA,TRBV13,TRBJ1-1,TGTGCCAGCAGCGTAGGGGGGGTTGCTTTCTTT,CASSVGGVAFF
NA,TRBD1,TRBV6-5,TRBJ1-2,TGTGCCAGCAGTTACTCGACAGGGATGTATGGCTACACCTTC,CASSYSTGMYGYTF
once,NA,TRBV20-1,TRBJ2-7,TGCAGTGCTAGAAGGGTGAGATATTCCTACGAGCAGTACTTC,CSARRVRYSYEQYF
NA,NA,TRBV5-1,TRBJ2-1,TGCGCCAGCACCTCCCTGGGCGAACGCAGAGGGGTTGGGCAGTTCTTC,CASTSLGERRGVGQFF
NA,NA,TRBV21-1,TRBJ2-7,TGTGCCAGCAGCCCCCGGACTAGCGGAGAGTTTAGCGAGCAGTACTTC,CASSPRTSGEFSEQYF
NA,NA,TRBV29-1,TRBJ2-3,TGCAGCGTTGTTGGTTTTGATGGGTCTACCACAGATACGCAGTATTTT,CSVVGFDGSTTDTQYF
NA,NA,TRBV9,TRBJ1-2,TGTGCCAGCAGCGTTTCTATGATGGAAGGTGGCTACACCTTC,CASSVSMMEGGYTF
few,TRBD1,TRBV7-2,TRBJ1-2,TGTGCCAGCAGCTCGACAGGGTTGGATGGCTACACCTTC,CASSSTGLDGYTF
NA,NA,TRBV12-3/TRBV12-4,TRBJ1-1,TGTGCCAGCAGGTTTGCCTCCACAGGGCCTGCTTTCTTT,CASRFASTGPAFF
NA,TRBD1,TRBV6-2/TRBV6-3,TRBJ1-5,TGTGCCAGCGTCAGGGGGTCTAGCGATCAGCCCCAGCATTTT,CASVRGSSDQPQHF
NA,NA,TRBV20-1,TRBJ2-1,TGCAGTGCTAGAGATCCCCTAAGCGGGTTAGATGAGCAGTTCTTC,CSARDPLSGLDEQFF
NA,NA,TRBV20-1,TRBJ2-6,TGCAGTGCCCCGAGCTCTGGGGCCAACGTCCTGACTTTC,CSAPSSGANVLTF
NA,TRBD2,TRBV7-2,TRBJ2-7,TGTGCCAGCAGCCCGGTAGGGACTAGCTCTCTCGAGCAGTACTTC,CASSPVGTSSLEQYF
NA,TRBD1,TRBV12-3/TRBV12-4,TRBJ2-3,TGTGCCAGCAGTTTATTCCCGGGCAGGGGGTTCCTCACAGATACGCAGTATTTT,CASSLFPGRGFLTDTQYF
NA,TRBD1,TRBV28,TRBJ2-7,TGTGCCAGCAGTAAATCTAAGGGACAGACGGTTTTTCTCGAGCAGTACTTC,CASSKSKGQTVFLEQYF
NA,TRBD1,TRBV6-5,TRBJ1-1,TGTGCCAGCAGTTACTCGATACCCGGGACAGGGGAAGAAGGCACTGAAGCTTTCTTT,CASSYSIPGTGEEGTEAFF
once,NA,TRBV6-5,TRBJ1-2,TGTGCCAGCAGTTACTCGATCAGGGGAATAACGGAGGGCTGCACCTTC,CASSYSIRGITEGCTF